This TCR beta chain is from a study of identifying expanded T cells in peripheral blood. General study results and limits: Variance in clone template counts between approximately two-week samples significantly increased with total template count across all healthy donors. Over two and four weeks, about 15 and 19 clones changed, versus around 1.2 between replicates.

This clone appeared once. The antigen remains undetermined. V lost 7 bases, J lost 11 bases, and 1 base stayed unmatched. In germline, CDR1 is SEHNR, CDR2 FQNEAQ (reference sequence). This CDR3 has 11 residues. Assay used: immunoSEQ multiplex PCR; TCRdb lists only in-frame clones, some missing. The sample lists approximately 58,000 clones, approximately 90% occurring once. No infections or other immune events were documented during collection. The chain has TRBV7-9 and TRBJ2-1; 11 bases align to TRBD2. The sequence was obtained from a person between 18 and 69 years old in good health. What was sequenced was blood. CDR3 loop: CASTSGGKQFF. CDR3 coding DNA: TGTGCCAGCACTAGCGGGGGGAAGCAGTTCTTC.